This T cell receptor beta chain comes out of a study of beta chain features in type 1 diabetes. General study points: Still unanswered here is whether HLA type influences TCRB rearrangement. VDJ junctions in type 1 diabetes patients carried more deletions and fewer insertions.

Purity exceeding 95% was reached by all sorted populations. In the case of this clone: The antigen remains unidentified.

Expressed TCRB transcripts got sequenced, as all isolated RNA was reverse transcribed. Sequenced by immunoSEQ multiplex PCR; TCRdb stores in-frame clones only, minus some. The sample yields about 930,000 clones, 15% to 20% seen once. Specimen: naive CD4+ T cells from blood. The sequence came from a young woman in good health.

The CDR3 nucleotides are TGTGCCAGCATCTGGGGCGACATGAACACTGAAGCTTTCTTT. As protein: CASIWGDMNTEAFF. The chain employs TRBV7-9 and TRBJ1-1; weak D call: TRBD1 (5 bases). V was trimmed by 7 bases and J by 0 bases, leaving 12 bases between them. Germline CDR1 SEHNR, CDR2 FQNEAQ (reference sequence). This CDR3 has 14 amino acids.